Listed below are T cell receptor beta chains from one sample, sequenced in a study of blood T cell repertoires in COVID-19. The protocol was immunoSEQ multiplex PCR, while the TCRdb copy is restricted to in-frame clones and leaves out a portion. Of under 300,000 clones in the sample, around 88% were seen once. Sequenced input: PBMCs or T cells enriched from blood (not recorded which). These receptors were obtained from a woman aged 35 to 49 with acute COVID-19. Each CDR3 is given with its conserved first and last residue. The D gene is left open where the match is weak. Clone size is not always given. Where it is, it says once, few, many or a class for expanded clones.

16	TRBD2	NA	TRBJ2-5	TRBV7-2	TGTGCCAGCACCCTTTTAAGCGGGAGCGGCCAAGAGACCCAGTACTTC	CASTLLSGSGQETQYF
13	NA	NA	TRBJ2-1	TRBV6-5	TGTGCCAGCAGTCCCCCGGGGATCGATGAGCAGTTCTTC	CASSPPGIDEQFF
17	NA	once	TRBJ1-6	TRBV6-1	TGTGCCAGCAGTGAGACCCCGGGGGGCCTTGGTTATTCACCCCTCCACTTT	CASSETPGGLGYSPLHF
14	NA	NA	TRBJ1-5	TRBV10-2	TGCGCCAGCAGTGAGTCGGCCCAGATTCAGCCCCAGCATTTT	CASSESAQIQPQHF
19	TRBD1	NA	TRBJ2-6	TRBV4-2	TGTGCCAGCAGCCAAGACGGACAGGGTCTTCTCTCTGGGGCCAACGTCCTGACTTTC	CASSQDGQGLLSGANVLTF
17	TRBD2	NA	TRBJ2-2	TRBV29-1	TGCAGCGTTGAAGATCTTGGCGGGGGGAGCAACACCGGGGAGCTGTTTTTT	CSVEDLGGGSNTGELFF
12	NA	NA	TRBJ2-4	TRBV5-5	TGTGCCAGCAGCAAACAGGGAAACATTCAGTACTTC	CASSKQGNIQYF
15	NA	NA	TRBJ2-3	TRBV7-2	TGTGCCAGCAGTCCTCAGGGCACTAGCACAGATACGCAGTATTTT	CASSPQGTSTDTQYF
11	TRBD1	NA	TRBJ1-1	TRBV29-1	TGCAGCGTAGGGACAGGAATTGAAGCTTTCTTT	CSVGTGIEAFF
12	NA	NA	TRBJ1-1	TRBV7-2	TGTGCCAGCAGCCAAACAGGGCCTGAAGCTTTCTTT	CASSQTGPEAFF
13	NA	NA	TRBJ1-2	TRBV6-1	TGTGCCAGCAGTGAACAGGGAAGGGTTGGCTACACCTTC	CASSEQGRVGYTF
14	NA	NA	TRBJ1-2	TRBV24-1	TGTGCCACCAGTGATTTGTGGGATAGCGGCGGCTACACCTTC	CATSDLWDSGGYTF
17	NA	NA	TRBJ1-1	TRBV5-4	TGTGCCAGCAGCCAAACGAAACGGACGGGGATGAACACTGAAGCTTTCTTT	CASSQTKRTGMNTEAFF
15	TRBD1	once	TRBJ2-3	TRBV10-3	TGTGCCATCAGGAAAGGACAGGGAGGCACAGATACGCAGTATTTT	CAIRKGQGGTDTQYF
14	NA	few	TRBJ1-1	TRBV24-1	TGTGCCACCAGAGACAGGAGCACCAGGCCTGAAGCTTTCTTT	CATRDRSTRPEAFF
15	TRBD2	NA	TRBJ2-5	TRBV7-2	TGTGCCAGCAGCTTAAGTGGCGGGAGGATAGAGACCCAGTACTTC	CASSLSGGRIETQYF
15	TRBD1	NA	TRBJ2-1	TRBV10-3	TGTGCCATCAGTGGGGGGACAGGGATACCCAATGAGCAGTTCTTC	CAISGGTGIPNEQFF
15	TRBD1	NA	TRBJ2-3	TRBV13	TGTGCCAGCAGCTTGAGACAGGGGACCACAGATACGCAGTATTTT	CASSLRQGTTDTQYF
13	NA	once	TRBJ1-1	TRBV29-1	TGCAGCGCTGAAGGGCCCCAGGGCACTGAAGCTTTCTTT	CSAEGPQGTEAFF
16	TRBD2	NA	TRBJ2-1	TRBV5-4	TGTGCCAGCAGCTTGAACGGGAGGAACTCCTACAATGAGCAGTTCTTC	CASSLNGRNSYNEQFF
12	NA	NA	TRBJ1-2	TRBV5-6	TGTGCCAGCAGTGAGGGGGACTATGGCTACACCTTC	CASSEGDYGYTF
13	NA	NA	TRBJ2-1	TRBV10-1	TGCGCCAGCAGTGACCAGGCCCCCAATGAGCAGTTCTTC	CASSDQAPNEQFF
13	TRBD1	NA	TRBJ1-1	TRBV18	TGTGCCAGTTACAGGGGGCTGGACACTGAAGCTTTCTTT	CASYRGLDTEAFF
11	TRBD1	NA	TRBJ1-2	TRBV20-1	TGCAGTGCTAGAACAGGGGCCGGCTACACCTTC	CSARTGAGYTF
16	TRBD1	few	TRBJ1-2	TRBV19	TGTGCCAGTAGCAGACTCCTTCGACAGGGCTTCTTGGGCTACACCTTC	CASSRLLRQGFLGYTF
13	NA	NA	TRBJ1-5	TRBV11-2	TGTGCCAGCAGCTTAGCCGTATATCAGCCCCAGCATTTT	CASSLAVYQPQHF
15	NA	NA	TRBJ1-1	TRBV30	TGTGCCTATACAAAACCTATAACAGCAAACACTGAAGCTTTCTTT	CAYTKPITANTEAFF
15	TRBD2	few	TRBJ2-1	TRBV11-3	TGTGCCAGCAGCATAGCGGGAGGGCCAGGGGGTGAGCAGTTCTTC	CASSIAGGPGGEQFF
16	TRBD2	NA	TRBJ2-1	TRBV18	TGTGCCAGCTCACCACCACTAGCGGGAGTGGGCAATGAGCAGTTCTTC	CASSPPLAGVGNEQFF
13	TRBD1	few	TRBJ2-1	TRBV19	TGTGCCAGTAACAGGGGGCTTTCCCATGAGCAGTTCTTC	CASNRGLSHEQFF
12	NA	few	TRBJ1-1	TRBV11-2	TGTGCCAGCAGTAGACTTGACACTGAAGCTTTCTTT	CASSRLDTEAFF
14	NA	NA	TRBJ1-4	TRBV5-8	TGTGCCAGCAGCAAGCCGGGAGTCGGGGAAAAACTGTTTTTT	CASSKPGVGEKLFF
14	NA	NA	TRBJ2-6	TRBV20-1	TGCAGTGCTAGTGGGGAGTCTGGGGCCAACGTCCTGACTTTC	CSASGESGANVLTF
13	NA	once	TRBJ1-4	TRBV10-2	TGCGCCAGCACTCCCTCCTTTAATGAAAAACTGTTTTTT	CASTPSFNEKLFF
21	TRBD2	few	TRBJ2-2	TRBV2	TGTGCCAGCAGTTACCATTTAGACCCTTGGGGACTAGCGGGAGGCGCCGGGGAGCTGTTTTTT	CASSYHLDPWGLAGGAGELFF
13	NA	NA	TRBJ1-2	TRBV7-2	TGTGCCAGCACCATTAGCCCGGGCTATGGCTACACCTTC	CASTISPGYGYTF
12	NA	NA	TRBJ1-1	TRBV5-1	TGCGCCAGCAGCTTGCGGACGGACATAGCTTTCTTT	CASSLRTDIAFF
11	NA	NA	TRBJ1-2	TRBV25-1	TGTGCCAGCAGGACAAACTATGGCTACACCTTC	CASRTNYGYTF
17	TRBD1	NA	TRBJ2-1	TRBV11-2	TGTGCCAGCAGCCTCCGGACAGGGAGAATAATAGGGAATGAGCAGTTCTTC	CASSLRTGRIIGNEQFF
14	TRBD1	NA	TRBJ1-2	TRBV6-1	TGTGCCAGCAGTGATTGGGGACAGGGATGGGGCTACACCTTC	CASSDWGQGWGYTF
12	NA	NA	TRBJ1-1	TRBV3-1/TRBV3-2	TGTGCCAGCAGCCATACAGGCCGTGAAGCTTTCTTT	CASSHTGREAFF
14	TRBD2	NA	TRBJ2-5	TRBV7-2	TGTGCCAGCAGTCGGGGAGGGGTCTTTGAGACCCAGTACTTC	CASSRGGVFETQYF
16	TRBD1	NA	TRBJ1-2	TRBV25-1	TGTGCCAGCAGCTTCTTGTCCCGGGACAGGAACTATGGCTACACCTTC	CASSFLSRDRNYGYTF
15	TRBD2	NA	TRBJ2-1	TRBV11-2	TGTGCCAGCAGCTTAGTAGGAGGGATCGGGGACTATCCGTTCTTC	CASSLVGGIGDYPFF
16	NA	NA	TRBJ2-2	TRBV4-1	TGCGCCAGCAGCCCTAACAGGGACGCGAACACCGGGGAGCTGTTTTTT	CASSPNRDANTGELFF
20	TRBD2	NA	TRBJ2-4	TRBV5-4	TGTGCCAGCAGCTTTTCTCGGACTAGCGGGAGGGAGGGGGCCAAAAACATTCAGTACTTC	CASSFSRTSGREGAKNIQYF
12	NA	NA	TRBJ2-1	TRBV5-1	TGCGCCAGCAGCTTGGCCATTAATGAGCAGTTCTTC	CASSLAINEQFF
17	NA	once	TRBJ1-1	TRBV4-2	TGTGCCAGCAGCCAAGTAAGGGCCGGGGGGAGGGGAACTGAAGCTTTCTTT	CASSQVRAGGRGTEAFF
15	TRBD1	NA	TRBJ2-2	TRBV11-3	TGTGCCAGCAGTCGACAGGGGCCAAACACCGGGGAGCTGTTTTTT	CASSRQGPNTGELFF
15	TRBD1	once	TRBJ1-2	TRBV5-1	TGCGCCAGCAGCTCCACCTCCGGACAGGGCTATGGCTACACCTTC	CASSSTSGQGYGYTF
14	NA	NA	TRBJ2-7	TRBV4-2	TGTGCCAGCAGCCCACAGCAAGGAACCTACGAGCAGTACTTC	CASSPQQGTYEQYF
15	TRBD1	NA	TRBJ1-5	TRBV2	TGTGCCAGCAAGACTCGGGACAGTAACAATCAGCCCCAGCATTTT	CASKTRDSNNQPQHF
17	NA	NA	TRBJ1-3	TRBV7-2	TGTGCCAGCAGCTTAATCCAGGGACTATTCTCTGGAAACACCATATATTTT	CASSLIQGLFSGNTIYF
13	NA	NA	TRBJ2-5	TRBV30	TGCGCCTGGATCGGGGGTGGGCAAGAGACCCAGTACTTC	CAWIGGGQETQYF